A selection of T cell receptor beta chains follows, all from one sample in a study of blood T cell repertoires in COVID-19. TCRdb's table, derived via immunoSEQ multiplex PCR, lists solely in-frame clones and lacks some. Here the sample spans over 70,000 clones, about 86% being singletons. Sample: peripheral blood. The receptor source for this set is a human donor in a cohort sampled during active COVID-19. CDR3s include the opening cysteine and the closing phenylalanine or tryptophan. The order of the fields is V gene, clone size, D gene, J gene, CDR3 DNA, CDR3 protein. D genes are given only for firm matches. Clone size is not always given. Where it is, it says once, few, many or a class for expanded clones.

TRBV7-9	.	.	TRBJ2-7	TGTGCCAGCAGCCCCGGGGGCTACGAGCAGTACTTC	CASSPGGYEQYF
TRBV4-1	once	.	TRBJ2-1	TGCGCCAGCAGCCAATCCGGGTTAAATGAGCAGTTCTTC	CASSQSGLNEQFF
TRBV24-1	.	TRBD1	TRBJ2-3	TGTGCCACCAGTGAAATTGGGGGACAGGATGGAGATACGCAGTATTTT	CATSEIGGQDGDTQYF
TRBV11-2	.	.	TRBJ2-3	TGTGCCAGCAGCTTAGACTACTTGCTTCTACTCTCTCCAGATACGCAGTATTTT	CASSLDYLLLLSPDTQYF
TRBV18	.	TRBD2	TRBJ2-3	TGTGCCAGCTCCGGGACTAGCGGCACAGATACGCAGTATTTT	CASSGTSGTDTQYF
TRBV3-1/TRBV3-2	.	TRBD1	TRBJ2-1	TGTGCCAGCAGCGGACAGGGGAGAAATGAGCAGTTCTTC	CASSGQGRNEQFF
TRBV4-2	.	TRBD2	TRBJ2-1	TGTGCCAGCAGCCAAGCCCCGGCTAGCGGGGGCTACAATGAGCAGTTCTTC	CASSQAPASGGYNEQFF
TRBV3-1/TRBV3-2	once	TRBD1	TRBJ1-2	TGTGCCAGCAGCCAAGTTGGGACAGGCGGAGGCTACACCTTC	CASSQVGTGGGYTF
TRBV5-6	.	TRBD2	TRBJ2-2	TGTGCCAGCAGCGCGGGACTAGCGGGGAACACCGGGGAGCTGTTTTTT	CASSAGLAGNTGELFF
TRBV27	.	TRBD1	TRBJ2-7	TGTGCCAGCAGTTTAACCTCGACAGGGCTCGGGCAGTACTTC	CASSLTSTGLGQYF
TRBV24-1	.	.	TRBJ2-4	TGTGCCACCAGTGATGTGGGAGACACGGTAGCCAAAAACATTCAGTACTTC	CATSDVGDTVAKNIQYF
TRBV11-2	.	TRBD1	TRBJ2-1	TGTGCCAGCAGCACCCGGGACAGCTACAATGAGCAGTTCTTC	CASSTRDSYNEQFF
TRBV5-8	.	TRBD1	TRBJ2-2	TGTGCCAGCAGCTTCACAGGGGTGACCGGGGAGCTGTTTTTT	CASSFTGVTGELFF
TRBV6-2/TRBV6-3	.	TRBD1	TRBJ2-1	TGTGCCAGCAGTTACCTGGGACAGGGGATAAAGCAGTTCTTC	CASSYLGQGIKQFF
TRBV28	.	.	TRBJ2-5	TGTGCCAGCAGTTCCGGCGGGGTCGCGGAGACCCAGTACTTC	CASSSGGVAETQYF
TRBV5-4	.	TRBD2	TRBJ2-5	TGTGCCAGCAGCCTCCGGACTAGCGGGAGTGAGACCCAGTACTTC	CASSLRTSGSETQYF
TRBV12-5	.	.	TRBJ2-3	TGTGCTAGTGGTTTGTTCCCGTCTAGGCAGTATTTT	CASGLFPSRQYF
TRBV4-2	.	.	TRBJ1-1	TGTGCCAGCAGCCCCGCGACAGTTTCGAACACTGAAGCTTTCTTT	CASSPATVSNTEAFF
TRBV11-1	.	.	TRBJ2-3	TGTGCCGTCGGGACATACCGCACAGATACGCAGTATTTT	CAVGTYRTDTQYF
TRBV3-1/TRBV3-2	.	TRBD1	TRBJ2-7	TGTGCCACCTCATATGGGACAGACTTCTACGAGCAGTACTTC	CATSYGTDFYEQYF
TRBV18	.	.	TRBJ1-1	TGTGCCAGCTCACCACAGCGGGGGGCTAACACTGAAGCTTTCTTT	CASSPQRGANTEAFF
TRBV4-1	.	.	TRBJ2-7	TGCGCCAGCAGCCAAACCCCGGGAACGTACGAGCAGTACTTC	CASSQTPGTYEQYF
TRBV7-2	once	TRBD1	TRBJ2-2	TGTGCCAGCAGCCTCGGGCAGGGGGACACCGGGGAGCTGTTTTTT	CASSLGQGDTGELFF
TRBV7-9	.	.	TRBJ2-1	TGTGCCAGCAGCTTAGAACAGGGAAAGACCAATGAGCAGTTCTTC	CASSLEQGKTNEQFF
TRBV14	.	.	TRBJ1-1	TGTGCCAGCAGCCAACGCGGGACTTCTGAAGCTTTCTTT	CASSQRGTSEAFF
TRBV6-5	.	TRBD1	TRBJ1-1	TGTGCCAGCAGGGACAGGCTTGGCGAAGCTTTCTTT	CASRDRLGEAFF
TRBV3-1/TRBV3-2	.	TRBD1	TRBJ2-5	TGTGCCAGCAGCCCCCGGGACAGGGGGCGGGAAGAGACCCAGTACTTC	CASSPRDRGREETQYF
TRBV7-9	few	.	TRBJ1-2	TGTGCCAGCAGCCCCAGGGAACCTAACTATGGCTACACCTTC	CASSPREPNYGYTF
TRBV10-3	once	TRBD1	TRBJ2-2	TGTGCCATCAGTGACCCAACAGGGGAGCCCGGGGAGCTGTTTTTT	CAISDPTGEPGELFF
TRBV6-8	few	.	TRBJ1-2	TGTGCCAGCAGTTACTCGAATGAGGGAATCTACTATGGCTACACCTTC	CASSYSNEGIYYGYTF
TRBV5-1	.	TRBD2	TRBJ2-3	TGCGCCAGCAGCTTGGTTTTGACTAGCGGGGCTAGCACAGATACGCAGTATTTT	CASSLVLTSGASTDTQYF
TRBV5-1	.	.	TRBJ2-3	TGCGCCAGCAGCGCACAGAAGTTGACAGATACGCAGTATTTT	CASSAQKLTDTQYF
TRBV3-1/TRBV3-2	.	TRBD2	TRBJ2-1	TGTGCCAGCAGCCAACTCCGAGCGGGGGGCACAAACAATGAGCAGTTCTTC	CASSQLRAGGTNNEQFF
TRBV7-9	.	TRBD2	TRBJ2-1	TGTGCCAGCAGCTTTTTGCGGGGGAGGAATGTCAATGAGCAGTTCTTC	CASSFLRGRNVNEQFF
TRBV2	.	TRBD1	TRBJ2-1	TGTGCCAGCAGCAGCACAGGGGCTGAGCAGTTCTTC	CASSSTGAEQFF
TRBV6-2/TRBV6-3	.	.	TRBJ1-1	TGTGCCAGCAGTTTTGACAGGCTGAACACTGAAGCTTTCTTT	CASSFDRLNTEAFF
TRBV20-1	.	.	TRBJ1-6	TGCAGTGCTAGTCAGGACAATAATTCACCCCTCCACTTT	CSASQDNNSPLHF
TRBV28	.	TRBD1	TRBJ1-6	TGTGCCAGCAGTCGCAGGGACAGCTTCAATTCACCCCTCCACTTT	CASSRRDSFNSPLHF
TRBV5-1	once	TRBD1	TRBJ1-2	TGCGCCAGCAGCGGGCCGGGACAGGGGTATGGCTACACCTTC	CASSGPGQGYGYTF
TRBV21-1	.	.	TRBJ1-6	TGTGCCAGCAGCACCTTATCTTATTCACCCCTCCACTTT	CASSTLSYSPLHF
TRBV10-3	once	TRBD2	TRBJ2-1	TGTGCCATCAGTGGTACCGGGGGGGCGCCTAACAATGAGCAGTTCTTC	CAISGTGGAPNNEQFF
TRBV7-3	.	.	TRBJ2-3	TGTGCCAGCAGCCGAGAGGGGACTGGCACAGATACGCAGTATTTT	CASSREGTGTDTQYF
TRBV5-1	.	TRBD1	TRBJ1-2	TGCGCCAGCAGCCTGGCTTCGGGACAGACTAACTATGGCTACACCTTC	CASSLASGQTNYGYTF
TRBV19	few	.	TRBJ1-4	TGTGCCACCTCCCGTCGTGAAAAACTGTTTTTT	CATSRREKLFF
TRBV5-1	.	.	TRBJ2-3	TGCGCCAGCAGCTTGGGCCAGACAATACGAGATACGCAGTATTTT	CASSLGQTIRDTQYF
TRBV11-2	.	.	TRBJ1-2	TGTGCCAGCAGCCGAGGCGGGGGGAATGGCTACACCTTC	CASSRGGGNGYTF